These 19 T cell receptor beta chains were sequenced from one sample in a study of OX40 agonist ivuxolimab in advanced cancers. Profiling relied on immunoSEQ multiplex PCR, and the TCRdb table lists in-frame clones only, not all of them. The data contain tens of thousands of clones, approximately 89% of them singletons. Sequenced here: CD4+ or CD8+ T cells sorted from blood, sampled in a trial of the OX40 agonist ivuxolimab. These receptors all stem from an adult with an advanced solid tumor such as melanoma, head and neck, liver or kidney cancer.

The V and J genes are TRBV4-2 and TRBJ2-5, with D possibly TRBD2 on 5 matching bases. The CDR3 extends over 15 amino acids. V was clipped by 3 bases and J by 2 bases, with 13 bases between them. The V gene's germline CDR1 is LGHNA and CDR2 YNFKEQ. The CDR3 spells CASSHYRRGQETQYF. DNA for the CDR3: TGTGCCAGCAGCCACTACCGACGAGGGCAAGAGACCCAGTACTTC.

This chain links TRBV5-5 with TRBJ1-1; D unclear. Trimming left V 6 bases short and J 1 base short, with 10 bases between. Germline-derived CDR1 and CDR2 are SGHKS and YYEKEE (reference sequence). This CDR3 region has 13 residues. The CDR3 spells CASTKAANTEAFF. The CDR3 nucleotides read TGTGCCAGCACCAAGGCGGCGAACACTGAAGCTTTCTTT.

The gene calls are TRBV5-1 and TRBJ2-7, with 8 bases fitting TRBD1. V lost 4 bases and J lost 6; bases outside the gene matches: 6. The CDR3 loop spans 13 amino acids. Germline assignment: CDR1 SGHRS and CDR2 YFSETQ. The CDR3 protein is CASSPDRVREQYF. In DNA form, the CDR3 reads TGCGCCAGCAGCCCGGACAGGGTCCGCGAGCAGTACTTC. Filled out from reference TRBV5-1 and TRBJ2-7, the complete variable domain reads KAGVTQTPRYLIKTRGQQVTLSCSPISGHRSVSWYQQTPGQGLQFLFEYFSETQRNKGNFPGRFSGRQFSNSRSEMNVSTLELGDSALYLCASSPDRVREQYFGPGTRLTVT.

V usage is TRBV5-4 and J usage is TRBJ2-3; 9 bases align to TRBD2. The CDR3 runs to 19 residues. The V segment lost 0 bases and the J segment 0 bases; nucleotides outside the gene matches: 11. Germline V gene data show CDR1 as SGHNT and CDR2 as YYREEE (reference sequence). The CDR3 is CASSLAGASGATSTDTQYF. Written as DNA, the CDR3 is TGTGCCAGCAGCTTGGCCGGGGCTAGCGGGGCAACCAGCACAGATACGCAGTATTTT.

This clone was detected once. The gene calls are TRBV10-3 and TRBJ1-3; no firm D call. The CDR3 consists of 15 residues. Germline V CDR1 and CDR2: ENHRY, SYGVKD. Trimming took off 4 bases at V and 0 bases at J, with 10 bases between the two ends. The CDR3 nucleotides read TGTGCCATCAGTGTCGGCCAGATCTCTGGAAACACCATATATTTT. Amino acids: CAISVGQISGNTIYF.

This CDR3 reads CASSKVGDSCPALFF. The CDR3 bases are TGTGCCAGCAGCAAAGTGGGGGACTCCTGCCCAGCGCTGTTTTTT. V usage is TRBV21-1 and J usage is TRBJ1-4. TRBV21-1 is given as a pseudogene. This CDR3 has 15 residues.

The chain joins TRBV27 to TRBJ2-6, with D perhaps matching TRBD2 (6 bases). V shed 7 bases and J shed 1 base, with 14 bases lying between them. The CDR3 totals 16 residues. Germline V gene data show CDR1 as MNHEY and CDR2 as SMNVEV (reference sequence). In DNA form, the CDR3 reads TGTGCCAGCACGCGGGGTCGTCCTTCTGGGGCCAACGTCCTGACTTTC. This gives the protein CASTRGRPSGANVLTF.

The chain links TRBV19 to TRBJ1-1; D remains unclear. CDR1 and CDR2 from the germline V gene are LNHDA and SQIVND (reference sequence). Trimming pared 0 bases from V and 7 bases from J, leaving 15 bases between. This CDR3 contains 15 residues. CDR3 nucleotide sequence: TGTGCCAGTAGTATAGAAGGGATTCGTTGGGATGAAGCTTTCTTT. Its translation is CASSIEGIRWDEAFF.

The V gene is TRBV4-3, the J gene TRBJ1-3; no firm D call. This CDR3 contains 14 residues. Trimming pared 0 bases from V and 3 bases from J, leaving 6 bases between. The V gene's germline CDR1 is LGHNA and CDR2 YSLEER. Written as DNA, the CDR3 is TGCGCCAGCAGCCAAGATGCCGGTGGAAACACCATATATTTT. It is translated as CASSQDAGGNTIYF.

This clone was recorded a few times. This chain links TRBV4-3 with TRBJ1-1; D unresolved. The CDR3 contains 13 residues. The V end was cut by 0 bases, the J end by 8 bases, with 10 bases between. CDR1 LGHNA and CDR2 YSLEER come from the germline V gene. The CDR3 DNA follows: TGCGCCAGCAGCCAAGAGGTGGCGAGGGAAGCTTTCTTT. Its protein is CASSQEVAREAFF.

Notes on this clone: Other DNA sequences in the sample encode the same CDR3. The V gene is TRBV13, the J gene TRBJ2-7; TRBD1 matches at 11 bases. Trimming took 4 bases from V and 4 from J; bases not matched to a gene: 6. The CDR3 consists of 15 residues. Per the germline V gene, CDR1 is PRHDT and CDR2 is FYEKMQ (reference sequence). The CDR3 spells CASSSAGTGGYEQYF. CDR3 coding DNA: TGTGCCAGCAGCTCGGCCGGGACAGGGGGTTACGAGCAGTACTTC.

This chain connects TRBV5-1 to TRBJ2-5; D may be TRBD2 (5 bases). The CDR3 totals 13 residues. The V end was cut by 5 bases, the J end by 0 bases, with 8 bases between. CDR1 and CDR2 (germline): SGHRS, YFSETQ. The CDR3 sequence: CASSSRDQETQYF. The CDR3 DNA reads TGCGCCAGCAGTTCGAGGGACCAAGAGACCCAGTACTTC.

The CDR3 sequence: CASSLEGTSGNTIYF. The CDR3, as DNA: TGTGCCAGCAGCTTAGAAGGAACGTCGGGAAACACCATATATTTT. The chain has TRBV7-2 and TRBJ1-3; D is ambiguous. The CDR3 spans 15 residues. CDR1 is SGHTA, CDR2 FQGNSA, per germline. Trimming shortened V by 1 base and J by 4 bases, and 11 bases separated the two germline ends.

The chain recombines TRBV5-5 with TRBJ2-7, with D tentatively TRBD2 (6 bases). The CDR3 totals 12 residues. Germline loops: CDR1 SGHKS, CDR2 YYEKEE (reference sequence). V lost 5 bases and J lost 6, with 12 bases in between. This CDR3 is CASRTSEGEQYF. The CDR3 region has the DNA TGTGCCAGCAGGACCTCGGAGGGCGAGCAGTACTTC.

The CDR3: CAISESQGWGVSSTDTQYF. CDR3 DNA sequence: TGTGCCATCAGTGAGTCCCAGGGTTGGGGGGTGTCGAGCACAGATACGCAGTATTTT. The V call is TRBV10-3, the J call TRBJ2-3; D perhaps matches TRBD2 (6 bases). The CDR3 is 19 residues long. Trimming shortened V by 0 bases and J by 0 bases, and 19 bases separated the two germline ends. Germline CDR1 ENHRY, CDR2 SYGVKD.

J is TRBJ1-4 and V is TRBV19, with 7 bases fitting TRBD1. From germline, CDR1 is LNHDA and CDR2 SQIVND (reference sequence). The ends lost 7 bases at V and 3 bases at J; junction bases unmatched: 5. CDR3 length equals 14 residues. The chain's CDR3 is CASTQGDANEKLFF. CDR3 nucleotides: TGTGCCAGTACCCAGGGGGATGCTAATGAAAAACTGTTTTTT. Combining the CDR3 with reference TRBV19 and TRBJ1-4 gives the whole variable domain DGGITQSPKYLFRKEGQNVTLSCEQNLNHDAMYWYRQDPGQGLRLIYYSQIVNDFQKGDIAEGYSVSREKKESFPLTVTSAQKNPTAFYLCASTQGDANEKLFFGSGTQLSVL.

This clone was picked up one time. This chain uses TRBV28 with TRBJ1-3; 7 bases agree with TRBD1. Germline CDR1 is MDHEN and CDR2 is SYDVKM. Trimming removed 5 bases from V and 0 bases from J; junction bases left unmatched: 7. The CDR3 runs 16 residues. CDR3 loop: CASSPGDSFSGNTIYF. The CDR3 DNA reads TGTGCCAGCAGTCCCGGGGACAGTTTCTCTGGAAACACCATATATTTT.

CDR3 sequence: CASSQEGMGTEAFF. CDR3 DNA: TGCGCCAGCAGCCAAGAGGGAATGGGCACTGAAGCTTTCTTT. The chain recombines TRBV4-1 with TRBJ1-1; D is undetermined. The V and J ends lost 0 bases and 4 bases respectively, with 9 bases between them. The CDR3 runs 14 residues. Germline CDR1 and CDR2: MGHRA and YSYEKL.

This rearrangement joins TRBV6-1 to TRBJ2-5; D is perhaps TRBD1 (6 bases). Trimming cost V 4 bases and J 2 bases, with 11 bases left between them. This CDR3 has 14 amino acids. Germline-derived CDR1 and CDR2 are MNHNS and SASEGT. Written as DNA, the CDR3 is TGTGCCAGCAGTGTAATGGACAGTCAAGAGACCCAGTACTTC. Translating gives CASSVMDSQETQYF.